The 8 T cell receptor beta chains below were found in one sample sequenced in a study of blood T cell repertoires in COVID-19. Some clones are missing from TCRdb's copy, which holds only in-frame ones; the method was immunoSEQ multiplex PCR. This sample has around 99,000 clones, with around 82% found just once. Sequenced input: peripheral blood. These receptors were obtained from a man aged 50-60 years who had recovered from COVID-19.

The chain joins TRBV5-1 to TRBJ2-6; 10 positions agree with TRBD2. J gave up 4 bases and V 0 bases, and 10 bases lay outside the gene matches. Germline CDR1 and CDR2: SGHRS and YFSETQ. The CDR3 sequence is 19 residues long. For the CDR3, the DNA is TGCGCCAGCAGCTTGGCCCCGCTAGCGGGAGTGTCAGGGGCCAACGTCCTGACTTTC. It codes for CASSLAPLAGVSGANVLTF.

V is TRBV14 and J is TRBJ1-2; possibly TRBD1 for D (5 bases). This CDR3 has 15 residues. The germline V and J ends were trimmed by 6 bases and 0 bases, with 14 bases remaining between them. Germline V lookup: CDR1 SGHDN, CDR2 FVKESK. CDR3 DNA sequence: TGTGCCAGCAGTGCTCAACCGACAGCTAACTATGGCTACACCTTC. Translated: CASSAQPTANYGYTF.

The chain has TRBV6-5 and TRBJ2-2, with 7 nucleotides matching TRBD2. The germline V gene encodes CDR1 MNHEY and CDR2 SVGAGI. V dropped 6 bases and J dropped 2; count of bases not matched to a gene: 6. The CDR3 has 15 residues. CDR3 sequence reads: CASREAGANTGELFF. In DNA form, the CDR3 reads TGTGCCAGCAGGGAGGCGGGAGCTAACACCGGGGAGCTGTTTTTT.

Points on this clone: This CDR3 is also generated by other DNA sequences in the sample. For the CDR3, the DNA is TGTGCCAGCAGCCAAGAGATAGCGGGGGGCCAAGAGACCCAGTACTTC. It encodes CASSQEIAGGQETQYF. V usage is TRBV3-1 (or the pseudogene TRBV3-2) and J usage is TRBJ2-5; 10 bases line up with TRBD2. J gave up 1 base and V 0 bases, and 2 bases lay outside the gene matches. Looked up from germline, CDR1 is LGHDT and CDR2 is YNNKEL (reference sequence). The CDR3 contains 16 residues.

The chain couples TRBV7-9 to TRBJ2-5; 10 bases match TRBD1. Germline V gene lookup returns CDR1 SEHNR and CDR2 FQNEAQ (reference sequence). The trim removed 5 bases at V and 5 bases at J, leaving 5 bases unmatched. The CDR3 sequence is 14 residues long. As DNA, the CDR3 is TGTGCCAGCAGCACGACAGGGGGCGGGGAGACCCAGTACTTC. It specifies CASSTTGGGETQYF.

The gene calls are TRBV28 and TRBJ1-1, with TRBD1 as a possible D gene (5 bases). The CDR3 is 14 amino acids. V was shortened by 7 bases and J by 4 bases, with 16 bases between the two germline ends. Germline V gene data show CDR1 as MDHEN and CDR2 as SYDVKM. CDR3 bases: TGTGCCAGCACTCCGGGGGGGGAAACCACTGAAGCTTTCTTT. Its protein product is CASTPGGETTEAFF.

The chain is built from TRBV5-1 and TRBJ2-3; D uncertain. V lost 3 bases, J lost 0 bases, and 2 bases lay in between. Germline V gene lookup returns CDR1 SGHRS and CDR2 YFSETQ. The CDR3 runs to 12 residues. The CDR3 nucleotides are TGCGCCAGCAGCTCTAGCACAGATACGCAGTATTTT. The encoded protein is CASSSSTDTQYF.

This rearrangement joins TRBV7-2 to TRBJ2-3, with 8 bases lining up with TRBD2. CDR3 length equals 14 residues. Germline V gene sequence: CDR1 SGHTA, CDR2 FQGNSA. Unmatched junction bases numbered 4, after V lost 3 bases and J lost 5 bases. In nucleotides, the CDR3 is TGTGCCAGCAGCTTTGGCGGGAGGAGAGATACGCAGTATTTT. It encodes CASSFGGRRDTQYF.